Here is one T cell receptor (beta chain) with its context. As processed by the authors: Estimation of nucleated cell counts relied on the amplification of reference gene primers. The method was immunoSEQ multiplex PCR; TCRdb's version includes in-frame clones alone and lacks a portion of them. The DNA gave D and trimming, while V, J and clone size come from that table. The repertoire holds around 110,000 clones, around four fifths seen once, with approximately 2.5% in the top ten. This specimen comes from a study of blood T cell repertoires in COVID-19. Study as a whole: COVID-19 samples, acute and convalescent, were from the United States, Italy and Spain. The cDNA or gDNA used as material had been derived from T cells, B-cell-depleted T cells, or PBMCs.

V lost 3 bases and J 2 bases, leaving 13 bases between the germline ends. Germline V gene lookup returns CDR1 MNHEY and CDR2 SMNVEV (reference sequence). The CDR3 consists of 16 residues. The chain links TRBV27 to TRBJ2-2, with a weak D call TRBD2 (6 bases). The TCR originated in a young man with acute or convalescent COVID-19. The source material was peripheral blood. DNA for the CDR3: TGTGCCAGCAGTTTCTACGGGAGTGCTAACACCGGGGAGCTGTTTTTT. As protein: CASSFYGSANTGELFF.